This entry features one T cell receptor beta chain sequence. Its antigen remains undetermined. Base qualities are not recorded, but no much larger clone differs from it by a single base. Each collaborating institution followed its own protocols to collect whole blood in K2EDTA tubes. For TCRbeta analysis, collaborators shipped samples as frozen whole blood, isolated PBMCs, or DNA extracted from either of those sample types. The data derive from a study of blood T cell repertoires in COVID-19 (dated by TCRdb to the early 2020s). Looking at the study overall: Samples from collaborators originated in the United States, Italy and Spain and spanned both the acute and convalescent phases of COVID-19. The samples were drawn from the first 160 participants of the ongoing ImmuneRACE study and from more than 1,000 subjects provided by 6 global collaborators. Deeply sampled blood TCRbeta repertoires from subjects exposed to, actively infected with, or recovered from COVID-19 were included in the dataset. The repertoires were made available in a free public database intended to serve as a resource for research on the immune response to SARS-CoV-2. The prospective study material was composed of cDNA or gDNA derived from T cells, B-cell-depleted T cells, or PBMCs. The sample metadata nearly always contained a de-identified subject ID, COVID-19 status, age in years and sex. Where available, HLA class I and class II types were obtained from metadata supplied by the sample provider rather than from assay-based typing.

A distance of 17 bases separates the germline ends of V and J, which lose 6 bases and 6 bases respectively. Including cysteine and phenylalanine, the CDR3 has 14 amino acids. The retained sequence is limited to the CDR3, 42 bases, with the frame set at the first base. The germline V gene sets CDR1 to MDHEN and CDR2 to SYDVKM. The immunoSEQ Assay, a bias-controlled multiplex PCR, was used to amplify TCRbeta CDR3 regions from genomic DNA. Concerning the study's data processing: Nucleated cell counts per sample were estimated from amplification of reference gene primers within the assay. To quantify the absolute abundance of each unique TCRbeta CDR3 rearrangement, sequence reads were collapsed and filtered. Productive Simpson clonality was computed per sample as the square root of Simpson's diversity index over productive rearrangements. Entries here come from immuneACCESS through TCRdb and include only in-frame sequences with V and J called. Some clones fail to appear in such tables; in the studies checked, an unresolved V gene covers under half of the shortfall, and the cause of the remainder is unknown. That table gives V, J and clone size, and the DNA gave D and trimming. The sample includes roughly 26,000 clones, with about 90% observed a single time. Approximately 2.9% of the sample goes to the ten largest clones.

Broad study findings and their caveats: Clinical and demographic metadata were provided uncurated, with the amount varying by source and participant.

This chain is built from TRBV28 and TRBJ1-2; matching of 6 bases hints at TRBD1 as the D gene. The sequencing input was peripheral blood. This receptor was identified in a human donor in a cohort sampled during active COVID-19. The DNA is TGTGCCAGCAGGACCACAGGGCGCCGGAATGGCTACACCTTC. This yields the protein CASRTTGRRNGYTF.